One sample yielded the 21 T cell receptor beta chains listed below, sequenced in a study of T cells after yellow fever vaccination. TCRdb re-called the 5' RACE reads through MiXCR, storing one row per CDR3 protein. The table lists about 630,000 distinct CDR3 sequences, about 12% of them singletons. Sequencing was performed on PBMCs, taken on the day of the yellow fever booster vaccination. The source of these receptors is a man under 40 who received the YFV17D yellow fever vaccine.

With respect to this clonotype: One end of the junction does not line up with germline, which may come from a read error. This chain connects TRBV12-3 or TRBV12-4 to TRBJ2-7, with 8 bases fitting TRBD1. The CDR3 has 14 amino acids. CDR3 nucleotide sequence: TGTGCCAGCAGTTTCCGGGACAGGTCCTCCGAGCAGTACTTC. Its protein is CASSFRDRSSEQYF.

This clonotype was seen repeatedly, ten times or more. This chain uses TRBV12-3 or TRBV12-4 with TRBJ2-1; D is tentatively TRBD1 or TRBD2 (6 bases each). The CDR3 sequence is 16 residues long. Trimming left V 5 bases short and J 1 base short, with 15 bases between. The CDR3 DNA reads TGTGCCAGCAGTCCACGCATAGGGGGGTCCTACAATGAGCAGTTCTTC. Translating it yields CASSPRIGGSYNEQFF.

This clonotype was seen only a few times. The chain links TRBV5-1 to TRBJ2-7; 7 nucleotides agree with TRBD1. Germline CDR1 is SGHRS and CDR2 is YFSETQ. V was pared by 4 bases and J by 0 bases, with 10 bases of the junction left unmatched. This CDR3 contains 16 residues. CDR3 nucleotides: TGCGCCAGCAGCGCCCGGACGGGACAGAACTCCTACGAGCAGTACTTC. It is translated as CASSARTGQNSYEQYF.

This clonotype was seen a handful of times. The CDR3: CASSSRTDTGELFF. DNA for the CDR3: TGTGCCAGCAGTTCAAGGACGGACACCGGGGAGCTGTTTTTT. The gene calls are TRBV6-2 or TRBV6-3 and TRBJ2-2; D is uncertain. CDR1 is MNHEY and CDR2 is SVGEGT in the germline V gene. This CDR3 contains 14 residues. V lost 4 bases and J 3 bases, leaving 9 bases between the germline ends.

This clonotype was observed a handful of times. CDR3 region: CASSVLSGGRANEQFF. The CDR3 DNA reads TGTGCCAGCAGCGTATTGTCGGGCGGGAGGGCCAATGAGCAGTTCTTC. The J gene is TRBJ2-1, the V gene TRBV9; 9 bases match TRBD2. The CDR3 contains 16 residues. CDR1 SGDLS and CDR2 YYNGEE come from the germline V gene. With V trimmed by 1 base and J by 6 bases, 8 bases remained unmatched.

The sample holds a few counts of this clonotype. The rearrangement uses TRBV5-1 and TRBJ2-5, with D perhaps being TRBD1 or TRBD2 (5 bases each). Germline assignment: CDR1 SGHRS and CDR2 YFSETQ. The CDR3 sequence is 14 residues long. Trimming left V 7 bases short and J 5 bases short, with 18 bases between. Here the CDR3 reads CASGLFEGRETQYF. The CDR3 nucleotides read TGCGCCAGCGGCCTCTTTGAGGGGCGGGAGACCCAGTACTTC.

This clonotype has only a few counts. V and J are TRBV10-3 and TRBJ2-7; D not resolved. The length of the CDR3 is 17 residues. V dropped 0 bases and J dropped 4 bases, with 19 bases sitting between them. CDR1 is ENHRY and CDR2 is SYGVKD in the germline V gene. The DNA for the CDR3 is TGTGCCATCAGTGAGTCCGGCCAGCGCCTCCAATTTTACGAGCAGTACTTC. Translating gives CAISESGQRLQFYEQYF.

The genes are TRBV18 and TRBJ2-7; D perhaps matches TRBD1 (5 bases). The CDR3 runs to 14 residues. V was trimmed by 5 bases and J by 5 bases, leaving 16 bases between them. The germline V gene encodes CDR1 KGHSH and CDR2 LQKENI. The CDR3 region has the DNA TGTGCCAGCTCAAAGGGGCCTAGTTCCGACGAGCAGTACTTC. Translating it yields CASSKGPSSDEQYF. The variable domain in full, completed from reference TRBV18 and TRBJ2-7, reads NAGVMQNPRHLVRRRGQEARLRCSPMKGHSHVYWYRQLPEEGLKFMVYLQKENIIDESGMPKERFSAEFPKEGPSILRIQQVVRGDSAAYFCASSKGPSSDEQYFGPGTRLTVT.

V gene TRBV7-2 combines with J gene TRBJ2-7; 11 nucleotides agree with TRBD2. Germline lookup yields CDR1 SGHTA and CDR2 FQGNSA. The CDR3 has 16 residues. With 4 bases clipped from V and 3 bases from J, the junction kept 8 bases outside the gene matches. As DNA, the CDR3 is TGTGCCAGCAGCTACTCCGTCACTAGCGGGGGCTACGAGCAGTACTTC. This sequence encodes CASSYSVTSGGYEQYF. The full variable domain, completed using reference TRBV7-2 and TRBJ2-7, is GAGVSQSPSNKVTEKGKDVELRCDPISGHTALYWYRQSLGQGLEFLIYFQGNSAPDKSGLPSDRFSAERTGGSVSTLTIQRTQQEDSAVYLCASSYSVTSGGYEQYFGPGTRLTVT.

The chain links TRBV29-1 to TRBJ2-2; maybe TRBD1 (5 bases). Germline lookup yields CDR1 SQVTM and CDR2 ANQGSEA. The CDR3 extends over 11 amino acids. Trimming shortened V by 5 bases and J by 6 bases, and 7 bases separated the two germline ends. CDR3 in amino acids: CSVQGSGELFF. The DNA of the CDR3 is TGCAGCGTTCAGGGTTCCGGGGAGCTGTTTTTT.

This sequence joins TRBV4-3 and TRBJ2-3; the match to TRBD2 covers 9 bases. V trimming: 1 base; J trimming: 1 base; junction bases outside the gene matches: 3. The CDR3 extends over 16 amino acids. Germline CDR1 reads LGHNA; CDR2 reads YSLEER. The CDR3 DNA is TGCGCCAGCAGCCAAGGGCGGGAGGGTGGCACAGATACGCAGTATTTT. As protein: CASSQGREGGTDTQYF.

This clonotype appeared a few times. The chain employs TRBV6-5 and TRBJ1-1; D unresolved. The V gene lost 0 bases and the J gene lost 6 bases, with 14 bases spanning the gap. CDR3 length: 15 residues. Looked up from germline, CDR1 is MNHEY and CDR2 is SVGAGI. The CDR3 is CASSYSLYSGAEAFF. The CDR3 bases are TGTGCCAGCAGTTACTCTCTCTACAGTGGAGCTGAAGCTTTCTTT.

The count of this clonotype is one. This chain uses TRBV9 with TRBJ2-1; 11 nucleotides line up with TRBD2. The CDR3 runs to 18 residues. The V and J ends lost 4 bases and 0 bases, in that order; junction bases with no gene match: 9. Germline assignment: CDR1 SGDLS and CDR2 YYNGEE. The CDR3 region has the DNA TGTGCCAGCAGCCCGGGACTAGCGGTACGAAGCTCCTACAATGAGCAGTTCTTC. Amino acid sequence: CASSPGLAVRSSYNEQFF.

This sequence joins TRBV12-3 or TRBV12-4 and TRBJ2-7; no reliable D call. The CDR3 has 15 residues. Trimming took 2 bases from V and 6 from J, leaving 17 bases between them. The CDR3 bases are TGTGCCAGCAGTTTATATGAATTCTCGGGTGGCGAGCAGTACTTC. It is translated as CASSLYEFSGGEQYF.

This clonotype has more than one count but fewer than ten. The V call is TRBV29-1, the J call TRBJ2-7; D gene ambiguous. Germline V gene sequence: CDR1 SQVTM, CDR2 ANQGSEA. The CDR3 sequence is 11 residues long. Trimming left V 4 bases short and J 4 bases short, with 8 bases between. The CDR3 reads CSVVGFYEQYF. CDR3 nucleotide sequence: TGCAGCGTTGTGGGTTTTTACGAGCAGTACTTC.

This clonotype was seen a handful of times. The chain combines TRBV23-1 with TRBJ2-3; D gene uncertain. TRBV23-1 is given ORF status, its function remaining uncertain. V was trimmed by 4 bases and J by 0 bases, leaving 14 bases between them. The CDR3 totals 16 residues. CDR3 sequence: CASSPTTPPSTDTQYF. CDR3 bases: TGCGCCAGCAGTCCGACAACCCCCCCTAGCACAGATACGCAGTATTTT.

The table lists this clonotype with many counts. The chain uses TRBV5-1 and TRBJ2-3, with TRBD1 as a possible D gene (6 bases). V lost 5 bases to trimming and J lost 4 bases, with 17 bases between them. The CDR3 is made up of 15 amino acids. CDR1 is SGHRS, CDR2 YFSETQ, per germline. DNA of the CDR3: TGCGCCAGCAGAATGGCAGGGGCGCGAGCAGATACGCAGTATTTT. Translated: CASRMAGARADTQYF.

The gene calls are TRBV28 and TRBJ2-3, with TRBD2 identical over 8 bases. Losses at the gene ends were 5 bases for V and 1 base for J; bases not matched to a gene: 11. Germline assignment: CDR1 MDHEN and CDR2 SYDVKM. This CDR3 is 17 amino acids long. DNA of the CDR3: TGTGCCAGCAGTCCCCAAACCTCGACTAGCGGCACAGATACGCAGTATTTT. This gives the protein CASSPQTSTSGTDTQYF.

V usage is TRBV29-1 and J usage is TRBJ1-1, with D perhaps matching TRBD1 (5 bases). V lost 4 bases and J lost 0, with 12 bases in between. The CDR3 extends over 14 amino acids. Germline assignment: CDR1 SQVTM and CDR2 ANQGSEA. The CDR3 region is CSVASGTLNTEAFF. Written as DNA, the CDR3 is TGCAGCGTTGCATCTGGGACCCTGAACACTGAAGCTTTCTTT.

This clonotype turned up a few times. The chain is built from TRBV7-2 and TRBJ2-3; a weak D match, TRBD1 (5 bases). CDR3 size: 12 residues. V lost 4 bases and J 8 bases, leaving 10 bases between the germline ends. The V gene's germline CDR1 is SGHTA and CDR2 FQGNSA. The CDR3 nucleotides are TGTGCCAGCAGCTCGACAGTAACTACGCAGTATTTT. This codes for CASSSTVTTQYF.

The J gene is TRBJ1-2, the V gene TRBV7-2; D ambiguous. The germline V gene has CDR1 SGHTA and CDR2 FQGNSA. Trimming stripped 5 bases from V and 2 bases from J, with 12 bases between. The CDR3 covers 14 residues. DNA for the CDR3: TGTGCCAGCAGCCCCCTCCTTCCCAACTATGGCTACACCTTC. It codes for CASSPLLPNYGYTF.